The 8 T cell receptor beta chains given below trace back to one sample, sequenced in a study of spatial heterogeneity in lung cancer. The study's findings and limits: Mutation tallies in tumors tracked expanded intratumoral alpha and beta TCR counts.

TCRdb itself ran the 5' RACE reads through MiXCR, one entry per CDR3 protein. The table lists approximately 11,000 distinct CDR3 sequences, under 9.5% of them singletons. No antigen has been assigned to these receptors. Time point here: sample taken at primary tumor resection. The sequencing used lung tumor tissue, collected at surgery. These receptors were collected from a female donor with early-stage non-small cell lung cancer.

This clonotype appeared a few times. This beta chain is an off-target read within a library intended for alpha chains, so its frequency means little. The V call is TRBV29-1, the J call TRBJ1-2; unclear D gene. V lost 6 bases to trimming and J lost 0 bases, with 17 bases between them. Per germline, CDR1 SQVTM and CDR2 ANQGSEA. The CDR3 length is 15 residues. Here the CDR3 DNA reads TGCAGCGTAGACCTGGACGGCGATTCTAACTATGGCTACACCTTC. It codes for CSVDLDGDSNYGYTF.

This clonotype was seen a few times. In a library made to pick up alpha chains, this beta chain is a stray read with a size that means little. The chain recombines TRBV29-1 with TRBJ1-2; tentative D call: TRBD1 (5 bases). The length of the CDR3 is 13 residues. Germline lookup yields CDR1 SQVTM and CDR2 ANQGSEA. Trimming left V 6 bases short and J 5 bases short, with 16 bases between. CDR3 sequence (DNA): TGCAGCGTGGGGGACTACCTCGTATATGGCTACACCTTC. As protein: CSVGDYLVYGYTF.

This clonotype has more than one count but fewer than ten. In a library made to pick up alpha chains, this beta chain is a stray read with a size that means little. The chain has TRBV9 and TRBJ2-2; TRBD2 matches 9 bases. The germline V gene has CDR1 SGDLS and CDR2 YYNGEE. V lost 0 bases and J lost 5; bases outside the gene matches: 2. CDR3 size: 15 residues. CDR3 in DNA: TGTGCCAGCAGCGTAGGCGGGGGGGCTACCGGGGAGCTGTTTTTT. Encoded protein: CASSVGGGATGELFF.

At least ten counts were recorded for this clonotype. This beta chain lies outside the target of a library built for alpha chains; its clone size means little. The chain couples TRBV29-1 to TRBJ1-2, with 7 bases fitting TRBD1. Trimming took 5 bases from V and 6 from J; bases not matched to a gene: 12. This CDR3 has 14 amino acids. Germline CDR1 is SQVTM and CDR2 is ANQGSEA. CDR3 bases: TGCAGCGTTCTACGGGACAGAGAAGGGGATGGCTACACCTTC. Protein sequence: CSVLRDREGDGYTF.

There are a few counts of this clonotype. This beta chain is a stray sequence in a library constructed for alpha chains; its clone size is not meaningful. The chain uses TRBV6-1 and TRBJ2-2, with D perhaps given as TRBD1 or TRBD2 (5 bases each). V was pared by 5 bases and J by 4 bases, with 11 bases between. This CDR3 contains 14 residues. Germline CDR1 reads MNHNS; CDR2 reads SASEGT. CDR3 protein: CASSQGPSTGELFF. The CDR3, as DNA: TGTGCCAGCAGTCAGGGACCCTCCACCGGGGAGCTGTTTTTT.

By proportion, this clonotype is medium-sized (0.01 to 0.1%). This beta chain came through as a stray read in a library set up for alpha chains, and its size says little. CDR3 sequence reads: CASTSGAGWTGELFF. The CDR3 nucleotides are TGTGCCAGCACCTCAGGGGCAGGGTGGACCGGGGAGCTGTTTTTT. The rearrangement joins TRBV28 to TRBJ2-2; possibly TRBD1 for D (6 bases). Trimming left V 7 bases short and J 5 bases short, with 17 bases between. The CDR3 spans 15 residues. Germline V lookup: CDR1 MDHEN, CDR2 SYDVKM. The whole variable domain, remainder taken from reference TRBV28 and TRBJ2-2, is DVKVTQSSRYLVKRTGEKVFLECVQDMDHENMFWYRQDPGLGLRLIYFSYDVKMKEKGDIPEGYSVSREKKERFSLILESASTNQTSMYLCASTSGAGWTGELFFGEGSRLTVL.

Many counts were recorded for this clonotype. The size of this beta chain means little, since it is a stray read in a library made for alpha chains. V and J are TRBV3-1 and TRBJ2-1, with no clear D. V was clipped by 3 bases and J by 8 bases, with 8 bases between them. The CDR3 covers 12 residues. The germline gives CDR1 LGHDT, CDR2 YNNKEL (reference sequence). The CDR3 sequence: CASSQLRDEQFF. DNA of the CDR3: TGTGCCAGCAGCCAGTTACGGGATGAGCAGTTCTTC.

Sample share makes this clonotype medium-sized. With the library built for alpha chains, this beta chain is off target and its frequency is not meaningful. The chain links TRBV5-1 to TRBJ1-5; D perhaps matches TRBD1 (5 bases). CDR1 SGHRS and CDR2 YFSETQ come from the germline V gene. The V and J ends lost 2 bases and 4 bases respectively, with 10 bases between them. The CDR3 length is 14 residues. The CDR3 region has the DNA TGCGCCAGCAGCTTAAAGCCAGGGAATCAGCCCCAGCATTTT. The encoded protein is CASSLKPGNQPQHF.